The rows below give T cell receptor beta chains drawn from one sample of a study of beta chain features in type 1 diabetes. Some clones are missing from TCRdb's copy, which holds only in-frame ones; the method was immunoSEQ multiplex PCR. Of 640,000 or so clones in the sample, more than 12% were seen once. The sequenced material came from naive CD4+ T cells from blood. The receptors here all came from a man between 18 and 35 years old with type 1 diabetes. The CDR3 runs from the conserved cysteine through the conserved F or W. D genes are given only for firm matches. Clone size is given for some rows only: seen once, a few or many times, or a class if the clone is expanded.

clone_size j_call v_call d_call cdr3_nt cdr3_aa
- TRBJ1-1 TRBV6-4 TRBD1 TGTGCCAGCAGTATAGACAGGGGGACTGAAGCTTTCTTT CASSIDRGTEAFF
- TRBJ2-1 TRBV10-3 - TGTGCCATCAGCTCGACTATCGGGGACAATGAGCAGTTCTTC CAISSTIGDNEQFF
- TRBJ1-1 TRBV7-2 - TGTGCCAGCAGCTTAGCCCCGGGCCTTGAAGCTTTCTTT CASSLAPGLEAFF
few TRBJ2-1 TRBV10-3 TRBD1 TGTGCCATCAGGGGTCAGACAGGGGGCCGAAATGAGCAGTTCTTC CAIRGQTGGRNEQFF
- TRBJ2-4 TRBV6-5 - TGTGCCAGCTCCGGCACGACCAAAAACATTCAGTACTTC CASSGTTKNIQYF
few TRBJ2-2 TRBV6-5 - TGTGCCAGCAGTTATGAGGACAGCCCGTTCACCGGGGAGCTGTTTTTT CASSYEDSPFTGELFF
- TRBJ2-7 TRBV7-6 TRBD1 TGTGCCAGCAGCTTAAGTCCAGGGGGCCACGAGCAGTACTTC CASSLSPGGHEQYF
few TRBJ2-1 TRBV9 TRBD1 TGTGCCAGCAGCGGGGACAGGTACAATGAGCAGTTCTTC CASSGDRYNEQFF
few TRBJ2-2 TRBV11-1 - TGTGCCAGCAGGAAAGGCGGGGGCCTGAACACCGGGGAGCTGTTTTTT CASRKGGGLNTGELFF
- TRBJ1-6 TRBV5-6 TRBD1 TGTGCCAGCAGCTTGGTTGAGGGACAGGGGCGGTCACCCCTCCACTTT CASSLVEGQGRSPLHF
- TRBJ1-5 TRBV30 - TGTGCCTGGGACAGCGGGGGTGAGTGGCCCCAGCATTTT CAWDSGGEWPQHF
few TRBJ2-5 TRBV9 - TGTGCCAGCAGCGTAGCCCCGGGTGGGGTTACGGAGACCCAGTACTTC CASSVAPGGVTETQYF
few TRBJ2-1 TRBV7-9 TRBD2 TGTGCCAGCAGCTTGAGCGGGAGCCTCTACAATGAGCAGTTCTTC CASSLSGSLYNEQFF
- TRBJ2-7 TRBV7-2 - TGTGCCAGCAGGATATACTGGGGGAGCTCCTACGAGCAGTACTTC CASRIYWGSSYEQYF
few TRBJ2-7 TRBV30 - TGTGCCTGGAGTCAAGGGACGGCTACCTACGAGCAGTACTTC CAWSQGTATYEQYF